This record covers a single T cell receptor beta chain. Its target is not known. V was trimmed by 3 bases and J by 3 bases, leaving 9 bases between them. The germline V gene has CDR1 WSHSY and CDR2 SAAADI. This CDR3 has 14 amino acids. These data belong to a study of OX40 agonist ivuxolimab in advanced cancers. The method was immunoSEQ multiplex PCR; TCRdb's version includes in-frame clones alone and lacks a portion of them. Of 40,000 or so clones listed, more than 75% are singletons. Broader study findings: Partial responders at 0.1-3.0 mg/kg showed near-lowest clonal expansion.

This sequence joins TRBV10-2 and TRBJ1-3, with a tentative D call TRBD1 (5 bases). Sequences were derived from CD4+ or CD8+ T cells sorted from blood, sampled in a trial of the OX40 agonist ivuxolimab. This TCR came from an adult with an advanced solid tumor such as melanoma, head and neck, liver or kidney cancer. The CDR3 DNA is TGCGCCAGCAGTGACAGGGTTAGTGGAAACACCATATATTTT. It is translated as CASSDRVSGNTIYF.